Sequencing of this T cell receptor (beta chain) was carried out in a study of beta chain features in type 1 diabetes. Study as a whole: Patients looked much like healthy donors when it came to age, gender and cell yields. The samples had roughly 100,000,000 sorted cells examined in all.

The sequenced template was cDNA made from the entire isolated RNA. The table came from immunoSEQ multiplex PCR; TCRdb's copy has only in-frame clones and leaves some out. Of 240,000 or so clones listed, roughly 20% are singletons. CDR3 size: 13 residues. V shed 0 bases and J shed 5 bases, with 7 bases lying between them. CDR1 is SGHRS and CDR2 is YFSETQ in the germline V gene. On average, the one heparinised blood draw given by each donor was around 110 mL. A CD45RO/CCR7/CD25/CD127/CD95/CD27 panel sorted naive, central memory, regulatory and stem cell-like memory CD4+ cells. Findings and caveats of the study: A moderate, significant TCRB CDR3 shortening appeared in type 1 diabetes across four CD4+ subsets.

This clone was seen only a few times. No antigen is known for it. Different DNA sequences within this sample yield the same CDR3. What was sequenced was naive CD4+ T cells from blood. J is TRBJ2-3 and V is TRBV5-1, with a tentative D call TRBD2 (6 bases). The source of this sequence is a woman between 40 and 50 years old with type 1 diabetes. This chain's CDR3 is CASSLAGEDTQYF. DNA for the CDR3: TGCGCCAGCAGCTTGGCGGGGGAAGATACGCAGTATTTT. The full variable domain, its missing parts supplied by reference TRBV5-1 and TRBJ2-3, is KAGVTQTPRYLIKTRGQQVTLSCSPISGHRSVSWYQQTPGQGLQFLFEYFSETQRNKGNFPGRFSGRQFSNSRSEMNVSTLELGDSALYLCASSLAGEDTQYFGPGTRLTVL.